This TCR beta chain derives from a study of blood T cell repertoires in COVID-19. Looking at the study overall: Spain, Italy and the United States supplied samples that represented acute and convalescent COVID-19. From T cells, B-cell-depleted T cells, or PBMCs came the material, which was cDNA or gDNA.

Per the original data handling: Nucleated cell number was recorded as an estimate derived from reference gene primer amplification. Data came from immunoSEQ multiplex PCR; TCRdb stores just in-frame clones and leaves some out. V, J and clone size derive from that table, while D and trimming were established from the DNA sequence. The sample consists of roughly 97,000 clones, over 80% of them appearing once. CDR1 and CDR2 from the germline V gene are SGHVS and FQNEAQ. The CDR3 length is 14 residues. V was clipped by 6 bases and J by 4 bases; unmatched bases: 9. V usage is TRBV7-8 and J usage is TRBJ2-7, with 7 bases lining up with TRBD1. Material: peripheral blood. The clonotype comes from a man aged 45-65 years with acute or convalescent COVID-19. In DNA, the CDR3 is TGTGCCAGCAGTCATTTCAGGGGGAAGTACGAGCAGTACTTC. It codes for CASSHFRGKYEQYF.